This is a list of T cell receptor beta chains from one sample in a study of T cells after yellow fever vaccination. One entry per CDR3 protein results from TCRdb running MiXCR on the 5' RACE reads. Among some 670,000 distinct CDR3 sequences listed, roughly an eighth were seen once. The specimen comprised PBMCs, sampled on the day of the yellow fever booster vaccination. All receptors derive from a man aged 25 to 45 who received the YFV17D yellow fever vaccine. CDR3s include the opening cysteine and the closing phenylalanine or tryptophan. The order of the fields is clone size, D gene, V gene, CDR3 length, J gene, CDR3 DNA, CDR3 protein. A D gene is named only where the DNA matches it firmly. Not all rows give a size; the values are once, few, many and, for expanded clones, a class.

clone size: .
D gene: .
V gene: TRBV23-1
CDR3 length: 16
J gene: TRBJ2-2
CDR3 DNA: TGCGCCAGCAGTCAACGGAGGGAGGAGAACACCGGGGAGCTGTTTTTT
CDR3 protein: CASSQRREENTGELFF

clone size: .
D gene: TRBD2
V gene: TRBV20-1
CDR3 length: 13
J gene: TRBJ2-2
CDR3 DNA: TGCAGTGCTAAGACTAGCAGCACCGGGGAGCTGTTTTTT
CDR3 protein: CSAKTSSTGELFF

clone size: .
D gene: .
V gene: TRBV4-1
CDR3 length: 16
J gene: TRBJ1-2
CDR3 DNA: TGCGCCAGCAGCCAAGTTCAGGGCATCCTGAACTATGGCTACACCTTC
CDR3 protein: CASSQVQGILNYGYTF

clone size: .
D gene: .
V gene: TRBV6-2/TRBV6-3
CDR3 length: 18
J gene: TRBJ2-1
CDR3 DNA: TGTGCCAGCAGTTACGTATGGGAACGGGGGACCCCCTACAATGAGCAGTTCTTC
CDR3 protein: CASSYVWERGTPYNEQFF

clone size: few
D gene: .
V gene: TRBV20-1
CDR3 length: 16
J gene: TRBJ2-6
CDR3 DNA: TGCAGTGCTTGGACAGGAGGGGTCTCTGGGGCCAACGTCCTGACTTTC
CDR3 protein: CSAWTGGVSGANVLTF

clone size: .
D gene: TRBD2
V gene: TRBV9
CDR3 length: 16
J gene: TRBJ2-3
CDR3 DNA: TGTGCCAGCAGCACCCGAACTAGCGGGAGATGGGATACGCAGTATTTT
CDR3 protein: CASSTRTSGRWDTQYF

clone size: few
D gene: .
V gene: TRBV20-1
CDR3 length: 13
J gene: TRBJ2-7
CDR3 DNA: TGCAGTGCTAGAGTTCCCCCTACCTACGAGCAGTACTTC
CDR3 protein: CSARVPPTYEQYF

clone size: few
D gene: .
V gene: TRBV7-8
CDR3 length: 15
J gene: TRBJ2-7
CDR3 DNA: TGTGCCAGCAGCTTAGAACACGGGAGCTCCTACGAGCAGTACTTC
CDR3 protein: CASSLEHGSSYEQYF

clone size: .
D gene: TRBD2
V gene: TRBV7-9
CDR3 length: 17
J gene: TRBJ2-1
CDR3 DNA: TGTGCCAGCAGCTTAGGGCGGCCTAGCGGGAGTCGGGGTGAGCAGTTATTC
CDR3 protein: CASSLGRPSGSRGEQLF

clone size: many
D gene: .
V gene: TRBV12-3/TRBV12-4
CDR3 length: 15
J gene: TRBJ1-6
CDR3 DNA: TGTGCCAGCAGCCTTACCCGGGCAGGATACGCGCCCCTCCACTTT
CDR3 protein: CASSLTRAGYAPLHF

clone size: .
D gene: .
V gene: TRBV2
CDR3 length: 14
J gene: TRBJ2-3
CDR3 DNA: TGTGCCAGCTCTCGCGTCGAAACGGTAGATACGCAGTATTTT
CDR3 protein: CASSRVETVDTQYF

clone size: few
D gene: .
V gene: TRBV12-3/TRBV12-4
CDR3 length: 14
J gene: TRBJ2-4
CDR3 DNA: TGTGCCAGCAGTTACGTTGGAGGGAGGAACATTCAGTACTTC
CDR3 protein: CASSYVGGRNIQYF

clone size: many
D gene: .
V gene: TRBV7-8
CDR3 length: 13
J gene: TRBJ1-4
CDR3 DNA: TGTGCCAGCAGCCCCGAATCTTACGAAAAACTGTTTTTT
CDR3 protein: CASSPESYEKLFF

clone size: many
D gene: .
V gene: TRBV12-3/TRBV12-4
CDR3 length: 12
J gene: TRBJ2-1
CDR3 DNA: TGTGCCAGCAGTTTGAAGAGGGTAGAGCAGTTCTTC
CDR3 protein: CASSLKRVEQFF

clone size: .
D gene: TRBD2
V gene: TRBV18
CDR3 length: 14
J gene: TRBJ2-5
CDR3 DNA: TGTGCCAGCTCACCTGTAGCGGGAAAAGAGACCCAGTACTTC
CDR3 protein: CASSPVAGKETQYF

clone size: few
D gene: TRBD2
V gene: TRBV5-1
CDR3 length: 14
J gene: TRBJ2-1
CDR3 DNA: TGCGCCAGCAGCTTGGAACTAGCGGGAGATGAGCAGTTCTTC
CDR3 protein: CASSLELAGDEQFF

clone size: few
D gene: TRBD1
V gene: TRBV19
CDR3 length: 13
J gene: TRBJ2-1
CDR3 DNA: TGTGCCAGTAGTTCCCGTACTCGGGACAGGGTAATCTTC
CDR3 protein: CASSSRTRDRVIF

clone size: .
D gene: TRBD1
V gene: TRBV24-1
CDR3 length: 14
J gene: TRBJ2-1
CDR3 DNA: TGTGCCACCAGTGCGGGTACAGGGGTCAATGAGCAGTTCTTC
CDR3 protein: CATSAGTGVNEQFF

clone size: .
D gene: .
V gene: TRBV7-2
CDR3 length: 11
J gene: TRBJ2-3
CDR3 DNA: TGTGCCAGCAGCGCTACCCATTCCCAGTATTTT
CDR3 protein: CASSATHSQYF

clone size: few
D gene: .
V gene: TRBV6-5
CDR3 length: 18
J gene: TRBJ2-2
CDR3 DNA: TGTGCCAGCAGTTACACGTCTGGCGTGGCGGGATCATCCGGGGAGCTGTTTTTT
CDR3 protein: CASSYTSGVAGSSGELFF

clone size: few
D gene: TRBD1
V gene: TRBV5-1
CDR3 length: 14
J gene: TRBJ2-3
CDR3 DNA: TGCGCCAGCGAACCAGCAGGGGGCTCAGATACGCAGTATTTT
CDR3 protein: CASEPAGGSDTQYF

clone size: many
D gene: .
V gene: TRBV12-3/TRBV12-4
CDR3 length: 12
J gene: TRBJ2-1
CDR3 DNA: TGTGCCAGCAGTTCCACTAGAGGGGAGCAGTTCTTC
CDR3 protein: CASSSTRGEQFF

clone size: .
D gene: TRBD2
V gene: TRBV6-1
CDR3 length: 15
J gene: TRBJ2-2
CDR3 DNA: TGTGCCAGCACCCCGGGAGGCTCGAACACCGGGGAGCTGTTTTTT
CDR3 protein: CASTPGGSNTGELFF

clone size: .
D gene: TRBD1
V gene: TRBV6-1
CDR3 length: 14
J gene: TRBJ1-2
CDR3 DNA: TGTGCCAGCAGTGAAGGGACAGGGATGGGTGGCTACACCTTC
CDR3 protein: CASSEGTGMGGYTF

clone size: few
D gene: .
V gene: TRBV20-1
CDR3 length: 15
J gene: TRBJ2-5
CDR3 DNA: TGCAGTGCTAGAGATCCGGGCCGGGCACAAGAGACCCAGTACTTC
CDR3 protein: CSARDPGRAQETQYF

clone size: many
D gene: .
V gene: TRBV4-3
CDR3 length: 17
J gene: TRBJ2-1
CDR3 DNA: TGCGCCAGCAGCCAAGATAGGCTAGTGGGGTTCTACAATGAGCAGTTCTTC
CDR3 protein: CASSQDRLVGFYNEQFF

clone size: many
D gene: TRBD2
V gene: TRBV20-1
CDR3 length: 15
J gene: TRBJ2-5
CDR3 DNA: TGCAGTGCTAGTGAACTAGCGGGAATTGGGAAGACCCAGTACTTC
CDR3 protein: CSASELAGIGKTQYF

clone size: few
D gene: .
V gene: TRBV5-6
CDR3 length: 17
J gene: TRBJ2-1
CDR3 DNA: TGTGCCAGCAGCTTGGCCTACAGGGCGAGCTCCTACAATGAGCAGTTCTTC
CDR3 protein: CASSLAYRASSYNEQFF